Included here is one TCR beta chain sequence, with context. The CDR3 contains 15 residues. Germline assignment: CDR1 MDHEN and CDR2 SYDVKM. The J segment lost 2 bases and the V segment lost 6 bases, leaving 5 bases of the junction unmatched. The record originates from a study of blood T cell repertoires in COVID-19. As for the study in general: Samples came from the United States, Italy and Spain, spanning acute and convalescent COVID-19. Nucleic acid was either cDNA or gDNA, and it came from T cells, B-cell-depleted T cells, or PBMCs.

As handled by the study authors: Amplification of reference gene primers was used by the study to estimate nucleated cell counts. Clones were read by immunoSEQ multiplex PCR, and TCRdb kept only the in-frame ones, dropping some. V, J and clone size are those of that table, while D and trimming were read from the DNA. The sample includes approximately 12,000 clones, more than 80% of them seen just once. The chain has TRBV28 and TRBJ1-5; 9 positions match TRBD1. The sample taken for sequencing was peripheral blood. The clonotype comes from a human donor in a cohort sampled during active COVID-19. DNA for the CDR3: TGTGCCAGCAGAACACAGGGGGCTGGCAATCAGCCCCAGCATTTT. The encoded protein is CASRTQGAGNQPQHF. The full variable domain, with the rest looked up from reference TRBV28 and TRBJ1-5, is DVKVTQSSRYLVKRTGEKVFLECVQDMDHENMFWYRQDPGLGLRLIYFSYDVKMKEKGDIPEGYSVSREKKERFSLILESASTNQTSMYLCASRTQGAGNQPQHFGDGTRLSIL.